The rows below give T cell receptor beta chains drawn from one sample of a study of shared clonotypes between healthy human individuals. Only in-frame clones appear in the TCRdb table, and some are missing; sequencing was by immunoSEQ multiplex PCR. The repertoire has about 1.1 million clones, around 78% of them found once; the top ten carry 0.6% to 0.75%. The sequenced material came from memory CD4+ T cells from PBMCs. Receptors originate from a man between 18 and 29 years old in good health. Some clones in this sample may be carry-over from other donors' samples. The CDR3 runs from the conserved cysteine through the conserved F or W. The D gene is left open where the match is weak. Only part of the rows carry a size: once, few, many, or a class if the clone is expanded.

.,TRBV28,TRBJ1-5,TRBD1,TGTGCCACCAGGGGGGGGACAGGGAGCAATCAGCCCCAGCATTTT,CATRGGTGSNQPQHF
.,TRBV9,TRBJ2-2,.,TGTGCCAGCAGCGTAGCGGGAAGGGCCGGGGAGCTGTTTTTT,CASSVAGRAGELFF
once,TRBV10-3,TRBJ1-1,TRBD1,TGTGCCATCAGTCCTAACAGGGGGGGGGACACTGAAGCTTTCTTT,CAISPNRGGDTEAFF
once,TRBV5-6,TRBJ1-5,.,TGTGCCAGCAGCTCGGGGGTTAGGAATCAGCCCCAGCATTTT,CASSSGVRNQPQHF
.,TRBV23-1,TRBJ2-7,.,TGCGCCAGCAGGCGATCCGTCAGGGCTACCTCGACTAAACGGGGTAAGCAGTACTTC,CASRRSVRATSTKRGKQYF
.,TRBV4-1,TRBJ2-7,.,TGCGCCAGCAGCAGATACAGGGTTGGACCTAATTACGAGCAGTACTTC,CASSRYRVGPNYEQYF
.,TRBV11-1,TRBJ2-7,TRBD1,TGTGCCAGCAGCCTCCTTGACAGGGAGTACGAGCAGTACTTC,CASSLLDREYEQYF
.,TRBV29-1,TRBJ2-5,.,TGCAGCGTTGACGGGACTGCGTCAGAGACCCAGTACTTC,CSVDGTASETQYF
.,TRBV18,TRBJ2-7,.,TGTGCCAGCTCACAGGCAGTGGCCTACGAGCAGTACTTC,CASSQAVAYEQYF
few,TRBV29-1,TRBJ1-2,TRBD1,TGCAGCGCTGGGGGACAGTACTTCTATGGCTACACCTTC,CSAGGQYFYGYTF
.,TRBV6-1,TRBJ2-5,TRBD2,TGTGCCAGCAGCGAGGGACTAGCGCATCAAGAGACCCAGTACTTC,CASSEGLAHQETQYF
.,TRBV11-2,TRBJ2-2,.,TGTGCCAGCAGCTTAAGTTCCACCCGCGGCACCGGGGAGCTGTTTTTT,CASSLSSTRGTGELFF
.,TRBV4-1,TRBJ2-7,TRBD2,TGCGCCAGCAGCCGGCAAATTGGGGGGGACTACGAGCAGTACTTC,CASSRQIGGDYEQYF
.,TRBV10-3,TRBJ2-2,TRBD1,TGTGCCATCAGTGGCCGGGACAGCAGCACCGGGGAGCTGTTTTTT,CAISGRDSSTGELFF
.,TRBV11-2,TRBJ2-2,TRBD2,TGTGCCAGCGCATTAGGACTAGCAACCACCGGGGAGCTGTTTTTT,CASALGLATTGELFF
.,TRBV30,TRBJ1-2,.,TGTGCCTGGAGTGGCGGGGGGGCTTGGGACTACACCTTC,CAWSGGGAWDYTF
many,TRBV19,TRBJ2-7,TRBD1,TGTGCCAGTAGTGTACAGGGGGCTTTGTACGAGCAGTACTTC,CASSVQGALYEQYF
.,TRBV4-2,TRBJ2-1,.,TGTGCCAGCAGCGTAGGGGGGCTACTGGACAATGAGCAGTTCTTC,CASSVGGLLDNEQFF
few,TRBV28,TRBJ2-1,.,TGTGCCAGCAGGCTCTCCTACAATGAGCAGTTCTTC,CASRLSYNEQFF
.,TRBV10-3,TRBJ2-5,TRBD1,TGTGCCATCAGTGAGTCTTCGCCAGGGGGCGCAGAGACCCAGTACTTC,CAISESSPGGAETQYF
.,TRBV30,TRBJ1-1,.,TGTGCCCGGAGTATGAGGCAGCCGGGGGCTGAAGCTTTCTTT,CARSMRQPGAEAFF
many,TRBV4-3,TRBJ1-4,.,TGCGCCAGCAGCCAAGGAAGGGGGGGTGAAAAACTGTTTTTT,CASSQGRGGEKLFF
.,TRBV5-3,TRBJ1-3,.,TGTGCCAGATCAGGGGGAAACACCATATATTTT,CARSGGNTIYF
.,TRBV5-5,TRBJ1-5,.,TGTGCCAGCAGCTTCCAGGGAGGTCAGCCCCAGCATTTT,CASSFQGGQPQHF
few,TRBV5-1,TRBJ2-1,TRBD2,TGCGCCAGCAGCACCGGGACTAGCGGACTCTCCTACAATGAGCAGTTCTTC,CASSTGTSGLSYNEQFF
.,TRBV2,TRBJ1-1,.,TGTGCCAGCAGCGAAGGGGTCACCGGAGGGACTGAAGCTTTCTTT,CASSEGVTGGTEAFF
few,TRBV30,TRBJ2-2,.,TGTGCCGTAAGAGATCTAGTTAGCACCGGGGAGCTGTTTTTT,CAVRDLVSTGELFF